This T cell receptor (beta chain) is from a study of spatial heterogeneity in lung cancer. This clonotype is categorized as medium-sized. The library was built for alpha chains, so this beta chain is an off-target read and its size means little. The time point denotes: sample taken at primary tumor resection. Whole RNA, which was extracted from tumor, nontumor lung tissue or frozen PBMC, was sequenced without any cell sorting. Each CDR3 protein gets one entry after TCRdb re-called the 5' RACE reads with MiXCR. This sample has approximately 6,900 distinct CDR3 sequences; 5% to 7% occur once, and the top ten carry roughly 10%. The CDR3 loop spans 21 amino acids. V was shortened by 1 base and J by 3 bases, with 31 bases between the two germline ends. CDR1 and CDR2 (germline): DFQATT, SNEGSKA (reference sequence).

This receptor was obtained from a female donor with early-stage non-small cell lung cancer. The input for sequencing was normal lung tissue next to the tumor, taken at surgery. This rearrangement joins TRBV20-1 to TRBJ2-1, with D perhaps matching TRBD1 or TRBD2 (6 bases each). The chain's CDR3 is CSARVELVKGGTISYYNEQFF. CDR3 DNA sequence: TGCAGTGCTAGAGTTGAACTCGTAAAAGGGGGGACGATAAGTTACTACAATGAGCAGTTCTTC.